The entry that follows covers one T cell receptor beta chain sequence. This CDR3 spans 13 amino acids. Trimming left V 10 bases short and J 1 base short, with 11 bases between. Germline assignment: CDR1 MGHRA and CDR2 YSYEKL. The sample belongs to a study of control samples from healthy donors and cancer patients. The method was immunoSEQ multiplex PCR; TCRdb's version includes in-frame clones alone and lacks a portion of them. The repertoire consists of approximately 72,000 clones, with around 91% occurring once and the leading ten covering 7.2%. The clonotype originates from a man over 45 in good health. V and J are TRBV4-1 and TRBJ2-4; D is perhaps TRBD2 (6 bases). The sample was blood. CDR3 sequence reads: CATSSGAKNIQYF. CDR3 sequence (DNA): TGCGCCACCTCAAGCGGGGCCAAAAACATTCAGTACTTC.